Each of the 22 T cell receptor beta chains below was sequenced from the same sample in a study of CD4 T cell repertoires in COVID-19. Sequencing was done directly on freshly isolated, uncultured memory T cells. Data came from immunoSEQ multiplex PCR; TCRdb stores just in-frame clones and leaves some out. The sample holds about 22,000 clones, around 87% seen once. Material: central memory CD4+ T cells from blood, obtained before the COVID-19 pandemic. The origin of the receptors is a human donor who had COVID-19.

The CDR3 loop is CASSLGQTIQETQYF. The CDR3 DNA reads TGCGCCAGCAGCCTGGGACAGACAATCCAAGAGACCCAGTACTTC. The J gene is TRBJ2-5, the V gene TRBV5-1; 7 nucleotides match TRBD1. CDR1 is SGHRS, CDR2 YFSETQ, per germline. The CDR3 spans 15 residues. The ends lost 4 bases at V and 1 base at J; junction bases unmatched: 7.

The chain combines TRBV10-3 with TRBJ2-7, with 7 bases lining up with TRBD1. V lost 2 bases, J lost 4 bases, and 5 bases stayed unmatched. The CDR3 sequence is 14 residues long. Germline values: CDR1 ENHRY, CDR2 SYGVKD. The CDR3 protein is CAISERQGWYEQYF. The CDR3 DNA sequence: TGTGCCATCAGTGAGAGACAGGGTTGGTACGAGCAGTACTTC.

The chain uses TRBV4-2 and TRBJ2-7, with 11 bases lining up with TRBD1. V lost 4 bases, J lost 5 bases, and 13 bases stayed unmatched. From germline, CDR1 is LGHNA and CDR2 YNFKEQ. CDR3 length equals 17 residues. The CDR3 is CASSREDRGPPLDEQYF. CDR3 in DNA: TGTGCCAGCAGCCGAGAGGACAGGGGGCCTCCCCTGGACGAGCAGTACTTC.

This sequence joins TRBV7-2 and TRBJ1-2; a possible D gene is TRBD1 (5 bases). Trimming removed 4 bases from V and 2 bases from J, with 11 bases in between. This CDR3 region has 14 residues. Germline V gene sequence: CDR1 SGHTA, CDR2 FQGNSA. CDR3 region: CASSSRNRNYGYTF. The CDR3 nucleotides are TGTGCCAGCAGCTCAAGGAACAGGAACTATGGCTACACCTTC.

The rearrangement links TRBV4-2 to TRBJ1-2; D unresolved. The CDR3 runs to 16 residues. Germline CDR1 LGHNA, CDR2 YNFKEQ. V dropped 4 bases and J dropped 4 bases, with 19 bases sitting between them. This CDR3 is CASSRRGPTLPYGYTF. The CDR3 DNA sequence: TGTGCCAGCAGCCGAAGAGGGCCTACACTCCCCTATGGCTACACCTTC.

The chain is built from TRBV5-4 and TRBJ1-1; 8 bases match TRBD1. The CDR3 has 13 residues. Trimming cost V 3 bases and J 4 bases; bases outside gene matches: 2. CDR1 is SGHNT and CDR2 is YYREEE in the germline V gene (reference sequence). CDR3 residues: CASSSTGGTEAFF. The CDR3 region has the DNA TGTGCCAGCAGCTCTACAGGGGGCACTGAAGCTTTCTTT.

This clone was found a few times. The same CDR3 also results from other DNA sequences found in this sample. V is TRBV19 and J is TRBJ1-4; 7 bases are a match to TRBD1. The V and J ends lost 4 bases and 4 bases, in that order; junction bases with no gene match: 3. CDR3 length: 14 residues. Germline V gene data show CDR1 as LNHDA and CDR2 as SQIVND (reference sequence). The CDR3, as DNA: TGTGCCAGTAGTACCCGGGACAGTAATGAAAAACTGTTTTTT. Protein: CASSTRDSNEKLFF.

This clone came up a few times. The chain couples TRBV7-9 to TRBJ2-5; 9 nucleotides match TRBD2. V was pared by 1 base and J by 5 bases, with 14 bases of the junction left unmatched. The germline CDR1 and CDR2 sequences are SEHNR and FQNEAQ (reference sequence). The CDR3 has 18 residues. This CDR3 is CASSLVVAGGPGPETQYF. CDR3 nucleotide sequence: TGTGCCAGCAGCTTAGTGGTTGCGGGGGGGCCTGGACCTGAGACCCAGTACTTC.

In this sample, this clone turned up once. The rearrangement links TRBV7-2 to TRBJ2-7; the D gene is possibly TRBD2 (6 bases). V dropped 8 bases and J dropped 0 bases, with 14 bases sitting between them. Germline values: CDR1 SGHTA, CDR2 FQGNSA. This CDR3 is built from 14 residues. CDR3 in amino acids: CASRRGTDSYEQYF. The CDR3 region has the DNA TGTGCCAGCCGACGGGGGACGGACTCCTACGAGCAGTACTTC.

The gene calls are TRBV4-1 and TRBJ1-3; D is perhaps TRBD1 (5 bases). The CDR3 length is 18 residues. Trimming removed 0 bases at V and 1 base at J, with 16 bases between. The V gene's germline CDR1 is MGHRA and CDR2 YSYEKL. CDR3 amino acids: CASSQDPWQGLSGNTIYF. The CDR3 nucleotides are TGCGCCAGCAGCCAAGACCCGTGGCAGGGTCTATCTGGAAACACCATATATTTT.

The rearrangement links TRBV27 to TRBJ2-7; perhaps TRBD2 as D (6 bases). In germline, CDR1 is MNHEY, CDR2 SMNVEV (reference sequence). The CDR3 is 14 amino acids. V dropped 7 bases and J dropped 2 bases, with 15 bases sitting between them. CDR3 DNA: TGTGCCAGCAAAACTAGCCCTAATACCTACGAGCAGTACTTC. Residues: CASKTSPNTYEQYF.

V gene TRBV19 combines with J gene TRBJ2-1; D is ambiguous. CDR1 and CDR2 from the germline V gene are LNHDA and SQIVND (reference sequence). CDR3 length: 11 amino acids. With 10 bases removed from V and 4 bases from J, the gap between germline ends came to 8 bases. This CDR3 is CATLSYNEQFF. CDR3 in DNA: TGTGCCACCTTATCTTACAATGAGCAGTTCTTC. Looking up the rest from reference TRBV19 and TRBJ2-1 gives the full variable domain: DGGITQSPKYLFRKEGQNVTLSCEQNLNHDAMYWYRQDPGQGLRLIYYSQIVNDFQKGDIAEGYSVSREKKESFPLTVTSAQKNPTAFYLCATLSYNEQFFGPGTRLTVL.

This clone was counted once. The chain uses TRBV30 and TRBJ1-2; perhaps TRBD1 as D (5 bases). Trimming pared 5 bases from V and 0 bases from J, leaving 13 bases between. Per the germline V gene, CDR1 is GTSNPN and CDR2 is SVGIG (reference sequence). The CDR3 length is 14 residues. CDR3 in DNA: TGTGCCTGGGGAAAGGGGACTACTAACTATGGCTACACCTTC. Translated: CAWGKGTTNYGYTF.

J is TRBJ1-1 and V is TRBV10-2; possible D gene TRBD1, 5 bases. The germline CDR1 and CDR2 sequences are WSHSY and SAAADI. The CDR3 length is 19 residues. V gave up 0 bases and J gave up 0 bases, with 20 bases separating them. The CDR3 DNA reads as TGCGCCAGCAGTGAGTCCACTTCCCGGGGGGGACGATTGAACACTGAAGCTTTCTTT. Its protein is CASSESTSRGGRLNTEAFF.

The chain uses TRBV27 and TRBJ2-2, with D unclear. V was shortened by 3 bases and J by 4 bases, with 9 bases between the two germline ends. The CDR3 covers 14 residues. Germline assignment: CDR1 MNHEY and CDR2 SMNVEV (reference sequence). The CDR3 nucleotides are TGTGCCAGCAGTTTCCTAGATCCCACCGGGGAGCTGTTTTTT. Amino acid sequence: CASSFLDPTGELFF.

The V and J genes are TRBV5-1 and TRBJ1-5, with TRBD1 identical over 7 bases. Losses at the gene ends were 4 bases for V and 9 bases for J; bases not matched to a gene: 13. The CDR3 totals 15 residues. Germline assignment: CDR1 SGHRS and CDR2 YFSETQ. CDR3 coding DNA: TGCGCCAGCAGCCCCGGGGACAGCGGTGTAGGGCCCCAGCATTTT. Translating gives CASSPGDSGVGPQHF.

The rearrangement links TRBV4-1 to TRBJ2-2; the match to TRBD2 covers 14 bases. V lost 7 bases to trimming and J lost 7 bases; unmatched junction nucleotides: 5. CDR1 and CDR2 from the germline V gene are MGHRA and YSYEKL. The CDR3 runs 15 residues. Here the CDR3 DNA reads TGCGCCAGCAAGGGACTAGCGGGAGATGGCGGGGAGCTGTTTTTT. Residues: CASKGLAGDGGELFF.

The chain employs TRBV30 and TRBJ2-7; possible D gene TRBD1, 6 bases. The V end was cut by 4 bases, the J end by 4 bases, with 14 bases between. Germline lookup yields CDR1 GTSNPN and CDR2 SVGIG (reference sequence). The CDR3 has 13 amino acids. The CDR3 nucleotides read TGTGCCTGGATGCTCACAGGGCCTTACGAGCAGTACTTC. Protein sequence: CAWMLTGPYEQYF.

CDR3 protein: CAIRKDSSGNTIYF. As DNA, the CDR3 is TGTGCCATCAGGAAAGACAGCTCTGGAAACACCATATATTTT. The chain uses TRBV10-3 and TRBJ1-3; tentatively, D is TRBD1 (5 bases). Germline CDR1 is ENHRY and CDR2 is SYGVKD. Trimming shortened V by 6 bases and J by 0 bases, and 9 bases separated the two germline ends. This CDR3 spans 14 amino acids.

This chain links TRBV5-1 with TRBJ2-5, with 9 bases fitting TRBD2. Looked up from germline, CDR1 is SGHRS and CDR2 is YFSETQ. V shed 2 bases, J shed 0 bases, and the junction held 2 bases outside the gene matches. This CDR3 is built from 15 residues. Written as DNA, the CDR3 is TGCGCCAGCAGCTTTAGCGGGGGCGACCAAGAGACCCAGTACTTC. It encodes CASSFSGGDQETQYF. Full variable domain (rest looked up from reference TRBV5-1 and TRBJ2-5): KAGVTQTPRYLIKTRGQQVTLSCSPISGHRSVSWYQQTPGQGLQFLFEYFSETQRNKGNFPGRFSGRQFSNSRSEMNVSTLELGDSALYLCASSFSGGDQETQYFGPGTRLLVL.

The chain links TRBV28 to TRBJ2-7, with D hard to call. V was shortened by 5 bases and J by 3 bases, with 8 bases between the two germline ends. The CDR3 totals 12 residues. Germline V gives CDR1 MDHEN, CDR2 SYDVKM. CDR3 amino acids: CASSTRLYEQYF. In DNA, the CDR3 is TGTGCCAGCAGTACCCGACTCTACGAGCAGTACTTC.

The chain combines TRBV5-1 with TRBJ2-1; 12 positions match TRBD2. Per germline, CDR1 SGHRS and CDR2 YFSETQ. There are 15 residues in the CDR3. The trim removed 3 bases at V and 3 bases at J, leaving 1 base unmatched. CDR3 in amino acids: CASSSSGRGYNEQFF. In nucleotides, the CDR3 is TGCGCCAGCAGCTCTAGCGGGAGGGGCTACAATGAGCAGTTCTTC.